This T cell receptor beta chain is drawn from a study of OX40 agonist ivuxolimab in advanced cancers. About the study: Partial responses, seen in three patients, involved one hepatocellular carcinoma and two cutaneous melanomas.

Points from the study as a whole: In the 0.1 to 3.0 mg/kg range, CD4+ and CD8+ blood T cells had expanded clonally by week 6.

The CDR3 contains 15 residues. The trim removed 4 bases at V and 5 bases at J, leaving 8 bases unmatched. Germline V gene lookup returns CDR1 MNHEY and CDR2 SMNVEV (reference sequence). Profiling relied on immunoSEQ multiplex PCR, and the TCRdb table lists in-frame clones only, not all of them. The sample holds about 14,000 clones, approximately 80% seen once. Turning to this clone: No antigen is known for it.

The rearrangement links TRBV27 to TRBJ1-5; 7 bases fit TRBD1. This specimen consisted of CD4+ or CD8+ T cells sorted from blood, obtained in a trial of the OX40 agonist ivuxolimab. This clonotype was obtained from an adult with an advanced solid tumor such as melanoma, head and neck, liver or kidney cancer. The CDR3: CASSSQGTVHQPQHF. As DNA, the CDR3 is TGTGCCAGCAGTTCCCAAGGGACAGTGCATCAGCCCCAGCATTTT.